This T cell receptor (beta chain) came from a study of cytomegalovirus exposure and HLA in healthy donors. A word on this clone: Its antigen is unidentified.

The germline V gene has CDR1 LGHNA and CDR2 YNFKEQ. The CDR3 has 19 residues. The J segment lost 0 bases and the V segment lost 5 bases, leaving 8 bases of the junction unmatched. Broader study findings: According to a later analysis, most TCR beta chains associated with CMV appeared HLA-restricted.

Primers included in the PCR were 60 Vbeta and 13 Jbeta primers. Under the authors' procedure: A later analysis counted 80 million or so unique TCR beta chains, around 10 million shared. The repertoire was sequenced with immunoSEQ multiplex PCR; TCRdb's copy has only in-frame clones and lacks some. That table gives V, J and clone size, and the DNA gave D and trimming. The data contain about 190,000 clones, approximately 70% of them singletons. This receptor was identified in a woman aged 25 to 39 in good health and CMV-seronegative. The genes are TRBV4-2 and TRBJ2-1, with 15 nucleotides matching TRBD2. Sequenced: PBMCs. The DNA of the CDR3 is TGTGCCAGCAGCTTGGGACTAGCGGGGGGCCGCAGCTCCTACAATGAGCAGTTCTTC. This sequence encodes CASSLGLAGGRSSYNEQFF.